One and the same sample provided the 28 T cell receptor beta chains below, sequenced in a study of CD8+CD57+ T cells in acquired aplastic anemia. Genomic DNA, serving as template, underwent TCR beta VDJ and CDR3 profiling. TCRdb re-analysed the reads in MiXCR, keeping a single row per CDR3 protein. The data show around 180,000 distinct CDR3 sequences, about 60% seen once. Material: sorted CD4+, CD8+, or CD8+CD57+ T cells (not recorded which) from PBMCs. Source of these receptors: a human donor in good health.

This clonotype was observed many times. The V gene is TRBV15, the J gene TRBJ1-4; unclear D gene. V was clipped by 4 bases and J by 6 bases, with 6 bases between them. The CDR3 sequence is 12 residues long. Germline CDR1 LNHNV, CDR2 YYDKDF (reference sequence). The CDR3 sequence is CATSNLHEKLFF. CDR3 nucleotides: TGTGCCACCAGCAATCTGCATGAAAAACTGTTTTTT.

This clonotype has just one count. Without the conserved terminal phenylalanine or tryptophan, this CDR3 likely stems from a read error. This rearrangement joins TRBV27 to TRBJ2-7, with TRBD2 matching 8 bases. J gave up 0 bases and V 2 bases, and 3 bases lay outside the gene matches. The CDR3 runs to 15 residues. Per germline, CDR1 MNHEY and CDR2 SMNVEV (reference sequence). CDR3 in amino acids: CASSLTSGTSYEQYS. CDR3 DNA: TGTGCCAGCAGTTTAACTAGCGGAACCTCCTACGAGCAGTACTCC.

The chain employs TRBV5-6 and TRBJ2-5, with a weak D call TRBD2 (6 bases). V dropped 6 bases and J dropped 0 bases, with 24 bases sitting between them. The CDR3 has 18 amino acids. CDR1 and CDR2 from the germline V gene are SGHDT and YYEEEE. The CDR3 DNA sequence: TGTGCCAGCAACCCTTTGGGTGTGGGGGGACCGTACCAAGAGACCCAGTACTTC. This translates into CASNPLGVGGPYQETQYF.

This chain links TRBV25-1 with TRBJ1-5; D is uncertain. Trimming pared 2 bases from V and 6 bases from J, leaving 14 bases between. The CDR3 is 15 amino acids. Per the germline V gene, CDR1 is MGHDK and CDR2 is SYGVNS. The CDR3 sequence: CASSEPGRVGQPQHF. CDR3 nucleotides: TGTGCCAGCAGTGAACCAGGACGAGTCGGTCAGCCCCAGCATTTT.

The chain employs TRBV10-3 and TRBJ2-7, with a possible D match to TRBD1 (6 bases). Matching the DNA end better, TRBJ2-1 makes the J call doubtful. CDR3 length equals 18 residues. Per germline, CDR1 ENHRY and CDR2 SYGVKD. The CDR3 protein is CAISIRTTGLRAGDEQFF. The CDR3 DNA reads TGTGCCATCAGCATCCGGACCACAGGGCTCAGGGCCGGCGATGAGCAGTTCTTC.

This chain connects TRBV5-1 to TRBJ2-5, with 13 bases identical to TRBD2. Trimming removed 5 bases from V and 6 bases from J; junction bases left unmatched: 7. The CDR3 consists of 15 residues. Germline CDR1 and CDR2: SGHRS and YFSETQ. CDR3 loop: CASRLTSGGQKTQYF. The CDR3 region has the DNA TGCGCCAGCAGGTTGACTAGCGGGGGGCAGAAGACCCAGTACTTC. Full variable domain (rest looked up from reference TRBV5-1 and TRBJ2-5): KAGVTQTPRYLIKTRGQQVTLSCSPISGHRSVSWYQQTPGQGLQFLFEYFSETQRNKGNFPGRFSGRQFSNSRSEMNVSTLELGDSALYLCASRLTSGGQKTQYFGPGTRLLVL.

This clonotype came up many times. In nucleotides, the CDR3 is TGTGCCAGCAGTTTCCCGGACAGAAGCACCGGGGAGCTGTTTTTT. Amino acids: CASSFPDRSTGELFF. V gene TRBV12-3 or TRBV12-4 combines with J gene TRBJ2-2, with D possibly matching TRBD1 (6 bases). The CDR3 loop spans 15 amino acids. Between the trimmed V and J ends, which lost 3 bases and 4 bases, there was a span of 12 bases.

In the case of this clonotype: A junction boundary mismatches the germline segment, possibly from a read error. This sequence joins TRBV7-2 and TRBJ2-3; the D is unclear. Germline CDR1 reads SGHTA; CDR2 reads FQGNSA. The CDR3 runs 13 residues. The CDR3 nucleotides read TGTGCCGGCAGCTTAACCCCGGCAGATACGCAGTATTTT. Amino acids: CAGSLTPADTQYF.

This clonotype has at least ten counts. This sequence joins TRBV7-9 and TRBJ2-1; 10 positions match TRBD2. Germline CDR1 is SEHNR and CDR2 is FQNEAQ (reference sequence). The CDR3 contains 15 residues. After removal of 1 base from V and 4 bases from J, the junction contained 1 base not matched to a gene. The CDR3 nucleotides are TGTGCCAGCAGCTTAGTACTAGCGGGATACAATGAGCAGTTCTTC. Its translation: CASSLVLAGYNEQFF.

This clonotype was counted many times. CDR3 nucleotides: TGCAGTGCTAAGGGGACAGTCCGCTACGAGCAGTACTTC. It encodes CSAKGTVRYEQYF. The chain is built from TRBV20-1 and TRBJ2-7; TRBD1 aligns across 7 bases. J gave up 3 bases and V 4 bases, and 6 bases lay outside the gene matches. The germline V gene encodes CDR1 DFQATT and CDR2 SNEGSKA (reference sequence). This CDR3 is 13 amino acids long.

In this sample, this clonotype turned up a few times. Being one base from a much bigger clone, this may be a read error. The chain carries TRBV2 and TRBJ2-5; perhaps TRBD1 as D (5 bases). Trimming pared 2 bases from V and 5 bases from J, leaving 15 bases between. The CDR3 loop spans 15 amino acids. In germline, CDR1 is SNHLY, CDR2 FYNNEI. DNA of the CDR3: TGTGCCAGCAGTGAAATTGGGGCAGTTAGGGAGACCCAGTACTTC. Encoded protein: CASSEIGAVRETQYF.

This chain joins TRBV11-2 and TRBJ2-7, with 7 positions matching TRBD2. Germline lookup yields CDR1 SGHAT and CDR2 FQNNGV. Trimming at V came to 4 bases and at J to 2 bases, leaving 5 bases not matched to a gene. The CDR3 spans 14 residues. This CDR3 is CASSSLGRAYEQYF. The CDR3 DNA follows: TGTGCCAGCAGCTCCTTGGGGAGGGCCTACGAGCAGTACTTC.

The chain employs TRBV9 and TRBJ2-7; possibly TRBD2 for D (5 bases). V lost 0 bases, J lost 1 base, and 8 bases lay in between. This CDR3 has 14 amino acids. Germline assignment: CDR1 SGDLS and CDR2 YYNGEE. For the CDR3, the DNA is TGTGCCAGCAGCGTAGTCGAGGGATCCTACGAGCAGTACTTC. The encoded protein is CASSVVEGSYEQYF.

The rearrangement joins TRBV29-1 to TRBJ2-7; 7 nucleotides align to TRBD1. V shed 0 bases, J shed 0 bases, and the junction held 5 bases outside the gene matches. There are 15 residues in the CDR3. Germline lookup yields CDR1 SQVTM and CDR2 ANQGSEA. CDR3 loop: CSVEDQTGPSYEQYF. The CDR3 coding sequence is TGCAGCGTTGAAGACCAGACAGGGCCCTCCTACGAGCAGTACTTC.

About this clonotype itself: This may come from a read error, since a much larger clone is one base off. The CDR3 does not end in the conserved phenylalanine or tryptophan, so this is likely a read error. The J gene is TRBJ2-3, the V gene TRBV5-1; TRBD2 agrees at 11 bases. Germline loops: CDR1 SGHRS, CDR2 YFSETQ. The CDR3 covers 15 residues. Here the CDR3 DNA reads TGTGCCAGCAGCTCATCTAGCGGGAGGCTAGATACGCAGTATCTT. Its translation is CASSSSSGRLDTQYL.

The chain recombines TRBV7-2 with TRBJ1-2; D is uncertain. Trimming took off 5 bases at V and 8 bases at J, with 9 bases between the two ends. This CDR3 comprises 11 residues. Germline V gene lookup returns CDR1 SGHTA and CDR2 FQGNSA. The chain's CDR3 is CASSPRPGYTF. CDR3 DNA sequence: TGTGCCAGCAGCCCTAGACCCGGCTACACCTTC.

This clonotype appeared many times. The rearrangement links TRBV6-4 to TRBJ2-1; 9 nucleotides align to TRBD2. CDR1 is MRHNA and CDR2 is SNTAGT in the germline V gene. After removal of 6 bases from V and 10 bases from J, the junction contained 13 bases not matched to a gene. The CDR3 runs to 15 residues. Here the CDR3 reads CASSLTPAGGQEQFF. DNA for the CDR3: TGTGCCAGCAGCCTTACCCCAGCGGGGGGACAAGAGCAGTTCTTC.

This clonotype was observed once. This chain links TRBV12-3 or TRBV12-4 with TRBJ1-5; no reliable D call. The CDR3 is 15 residues long. V lost 7 bases to trimming and J lost 0 bases, with 13 bases between them. The CDR3 loop is CASIPSEFSNQPQHF. CDR3 sequence (DNA): TGTGCCAGCATCCCTAGTGAGTTTAGCAATCAGCCCCAGCATTTT.

The chain couples TRBV20-1 to TRBJ2-5; 9 nucleotides line up with TRBD2. The CDR3 contains 14 residues. The germline V gene has CDR1 DFQATT and CDR2 SNEGSKA (reference sequence). With 2 bases clipped from V and 2 bases from J, the junction kept 3 bases outside the gene matches. CDR3 sequence (DNA): TGCAGTGCTAGAATTGGACTAGCGCAAGAGACCCAGTACTTC. Translated: CSARIGLAQETQYF.

This clonotype was counted at least ten times. V gene TRBV7-9 combines with J gene TRBJ2-3, with TRBD1 matching 7 bases. Trimming cost V 5 bases and J 4 bases; bases outside gene matches: 3. Germline loops: CDR1 SEHNR, CDR2 FQNEAQ (reference sequence). The CDR3 runs 13 residues. Here the CDR3 reads CASSQGVSDTQYF. CDR3 DNA sequence: TGTGCCAGCAGCCAGGGGGTCTCAGATACGCAGTATTTT.

V is TRBV15 and J is TRBJ2-7, with 7 bases identical to TRBD2. Germline-derived CDR1 and CDR2 are LNHNV and YYDKDF (reference sequence). The CDR3 has 16 residues. V was pared by 0 bases and J by 3 bases, with 8 bases of the junction left unmatched. For the CDR3, the DNA is TGTGCCACCAGCAGAGATGTCGCTAGCGGAAACTACGAGCAGTACTTC. Amino acids: CATSRDVASGNYEQYF. Based on the CDR3 plus reference TRBV15 and TRBJ2-7, the full variable domain is DAMVIQNPRYQVTQFGKPVTLSCSQTLNHNVMYWYQQKSSQAPKLLFHYYDKDFNNEADTPDNFQSRRPNTSFCFLDIRSPGLGDTAMYLCATSRDVASGNYEQYFGPGTRLTVT.

The chain couples TRBV5-1 to TRBJ2-1; no firm D call. There are 12 residues in the CDR3. From germline, CDR1 is SGHRS and CDR2 YFSETQ. With 6 bases removed from V and 7 bases from J, the gap between germline ends came to 11 bases. The CDR3: CASIDANNEQFF. The CDR3, as DNA: TGCGCCAGCATTGATGCGAATAATGAGCAGTTCTTC.

This chain links TRBV5-6 with TRBJ2-2; tentatively, D is TRBD2 (5 bases). Germline V gives CDR1 SGHDT, CDR2 YYEEEE. The V end lost 3 bases, the J end lost 5 bases, and 11 bases lay between the germline ends. CDR3 length: 14 amino acids. CDR3 region: CASSSGSGTGELFF. The DNA of the CDR3 is TGTGCCAGCAGCTCGGGTTCGGGGACCGGGGAGCTGTTTTTT.

The CDR3 DNA reads TGCGCCAGCAGCATGTACGGAACAGGGGAGCAGTACTTC. This sequence encodes CASSMYGTGEQYF. The chain is built from TRBV5-1 and TRBJ2-7; possible D gene TRBD1, 6 bases. Germline loops: CDR1 SGHRS, CDR2 YFSETQ. This CDR3 has 13 amino acids. The V gene lost 4 bases and the J gene lost 7 bases, with 15 bases spanning the gap.

The chain uses TRBV20-1 and TRBJ2-7; the match to TRBD2 covers 14 bases. The junction had 6 bases not matched to a gene; V was cut back by 4 bases and J by 4 bases. In germline, CDR1 is DFQATT, CDR2 SNEGSKA (reference sequence). The CDR3 extends over 15 amino acids. DNA for the CDR3: TGCAGTGCTACCGACGGGACTAGCGGGAGTTACGAGCAGTACTTC. This gives the protein CSATDGTSGSYEQYF.

As to this clonotype: This may stem from a read error, because a much larger clone lies one nucleotide away. V and J are TRBV6-2 or TRBV6-3 and TRBJ2-7; 11 bases line up with TRBD1. The germline CDR1 and CDR2 sequences are MNHEY and SVGEGT. The CDR3 sequence is 16 residues long. The CDR3 DNA sequence: TGTGCCAGCAGTTACGACAGGACAGGGGGCGCCTACGGGCAGTACTTC. This sequence encodes CASSYDRTGGAYGQYF.

This chain links TRBV20-1 with TRBJ2-1; no clear D gene. The germline V gene encodes CDR1 DFQATT and CDR2 SNEGSKA (reference sequence). This CDR3 spans 17 amino acids. The V and J ends lost 0 bases and 0 bases respectively, with 15 bases between them. As DNA, the CDR3 is TGCAGTGCTAGAGATATTATGGGCTCCAGCTCCTACAATGAGCAGTTCTTC. This translates into CSARDIMGSSSYNEQFF.

The chain joins TRBV7-9 to TRBJ2-6; D is unclear. The CDR3 runs 15 residues. Trimming left V 7 bases short and J 0 bases short, with 10 bases between. CDR1 is SEHNR, CDR2 FQNEAQ, per germline (reference sequence). CDR3 in amino acids: CASIPSDSGANVLTF. The CDR3 nucleotides read TGTGCCAGCATCCCGTCGGACTCTGGGGCCAACGTCCTGACTTTC.